This TCR beta chain was found in a study of pediatric ulcerative colitis. During colonoscopy, one to two rectal pinch biopsies were collected. On this clone: The conserved closing phenylalanine or tryptophan is absent in this CDR3, likely reflecting a read error.

V was clipped by 4 bases and J by 10 bases, with 10 bases between them. Germline CDR1 SGHTA, CDR2 FQGNSA. This CDR3 has 11 residues. Sequencing depth was up to 500,000 reads per sample. Method: immunoSEQ multiplex PCR; TCRdb's copy keeps in-frame clones and lacks some. Of 18,000 or so clones detected, less than 85% appear once; the ten largest clones hold 5.5% to 8%. The chain uses TRBV7-2 and TRBJ1-1; D call uncertain. Sequencing was carried out using gut tissue. The TCR sequence derives from a boy aged 10-17 years with moderate ulcerative colitis. The CDR3 reads CASSSYARAFL. The CDR3, as DNA: TGTGCCAGCAGCTCGTACGCGCGAGCTTTCCTT.